One and the same sample provided the 14 T cell receptor beta chains below, sequenced in a study of graft-versus-host responses after intestinal transplantation. The antigens these receptors bind are not known. Assay used: immunoSEQ multiplex PCR; TCRdb lists only in-frame clones, some missing. The sample includes tens of thousands of clones, about 94% of them seen just once. The sample was unstimulated CD4+ T cells sorted from spleen or lymph node cells, taken before transplant. Receptor source: a human donor who was the organ donor for an intestinal transplant.

V gene TRBV11-2 combines with J gene TRBJ2-2, with D maybe TRBD1 (5 bases). CDR3 size: 17 residues. The V end lost 4 bases, the J end lost 0 bases, and 15 bases lay between the germline ends. Germline loops: CDR1 SGHAT, CDR2 FQNNGV. The CDR3 region is CASSSRGPRANTGELFF. The CDR3 coding sequence is TGTGCCAGCAGCTCACGTGGCCCCAGGGCGAACACCGGGGAGCTGTTTTTT.

The chain links TRBV18 to TRBJ2-7; 7 nucleotides match TRBD1. The CDR3 runs to 16 residues. The V gene end was trimmed by 4 bases and the J gene end by 4 bases; junction bases not matched to a gene: 13. The germline V gene has CDR1 KGHSH and CDR2 LQKENI. The CDR3 region has the DNA TGTGCCAGCTCACTACTCCCCGGGACAGCATCTTACGAGCAGTACTTC. It is translated as CASSLLPGTASYEQYF.

The chain links TRBV14 to TRBJ2-3; D remains ambiguous. The V gene lost 1 base and the J gene lost 4 bases, with 6 bases spanning the gap. CDR1 is SGHDN, CDR2 FVKESK, per germline. The CDR3 spans 13 residues. The CDR3 nucleotides are TGTGCCAGCAGCCAAGTTGATTCAGATACGCAGTATTTT. It translates to CASSQVDSDTQYF.

The chain uses TRBV10-3 and TRBJ2-6, with TRBD1 matching over 12 bases. Trimming removed 4 bases from V and 0 bases from J; junction bases left unmatched: 13. The length of the CDR3 is 21 residues. Germline CDR1 and CDR2: ENHRY and SYGVKD. The CDR3 is CAISVAGTGGALVSGANVLTF. For the CDR3, the DNA is TGTGCCATCAGTGTGGCCGGGACAGGGGGCGCGCTGGTCTCTGGGGCCAACGTCCTGACTTTC.

CDR3 DNA sequence: TGCGCCAGCAGCACGGACAGGGGAAACACTGAAGCTTTCTTT. It codes for CASSTDRGNTEAFF. The gene calls are TRBV5-1 and TRBJ1-1; 9 bases fit TRBD1. V dropped 4 bases and J dropped 2; count of bases not matched to a gene: 3. The CDR3 loop spans 14 amino acids. Germline V lookup: CDR1 SGHRS, CDR2 YFSETQ.

The chain has TRBV7-8 and TRBJ2-2, with no clear D. V lost 1 base and J lost 1, with 4 bases in between. Germline lookup yields CDR1 SGHVS and CDR2 FQNEAQ. The CDR3 sequence is 14 residues long. The CDR3 DNA reads as TGTGCCAGCAGCTTAGATAGGAACACCGGGGAGCTGTTTTTT. It specifies CASSLDRNTGELFF.

The chain carries TRBV19 and TRBJ1-5, with D uncertain. The CDR3 has 15 amino acids. The V and J ends lost 4 bases and 4 bases respectively, with 14 bases between them. Looked up from germline, CDR1 is LNHDA and CDR2 is SQIVND (reference sequence). The CDR3 spells CASSTRDSENQPQHF. DNA of the CDR3: TGTGCCAGTAGTACTAGAGACTCGGAAAATCAGCCCCAGCATTTT.

This clone was observed once. CDR3 amino acids: CASSFKGAFNGYTF. In DNA, the CDR3 is TGTGCCAGCAGCTTCAAGGGGGCCTTTAATGGCTACACCTTC. This sequence joins TRBV5-4 and TRBJ1-2; 7 bases fit TRBD1. CDR1 SGHNT and CDR2 YYREEE come from the germline V gene (reference sequence). Trimming cost V 2 bases and J 6 bases; bases outside gene matches: 7. CDR3 length: 14 residues.

The chain has TRBV7-2 and TRBJ1-6, with TRBD1 matching 8 bases. This CDR3 region has 16 residues. V was clipped by 6 bases and J by 9 bases; unmatched bases: 13. Germline CDR1 is SGHTA and CDR2 is FQGNSA. The CDR3 DNA reads TGTGCCAGCAGACTTCTTGACAGGGGTGAGAGTTCACCCCTCCACTTT. Encoded protein: CASRLLDRGESSPLHF.

This chain links TRBV23-1 with TRBJ2-7; 7 nucleotides match TRBD1. TRBV23-1 is noted as an ORF with a role that remains uncertain. The CDR3 totals 17 residues. With 4 bases clipped from V and 0 bases from J, the junction kept 12 bases outside the gene matches. The CDR3 DNA reads as TGCGCCAGCAGTCTCTCCAAAAGACAGGGAGACTCCTACGAGCAGTACTTC. Its protein product is CASSLSKRQGDSYEQYF.

CDR3 nucleotide sequence: TGTGCCATCAGTCCCGGGACTAGCGGGGGGATGACCTACGAGCAGTACTTC. Residues: CAISPGTSGGMTYEQYF. The V and J genes are TRBV10-3 and TRBJ2-7, with 15 bases matching TRBD2. Germline-derived CDR1 and CDR2 are ENHRY and SYGVKD. Trimming at V came to 5 bases and at J to 2 bases, leaving 7 bases not matched to a gene. This CDR3 has 17 residues.

This chain links TRBV9 with TRBJ2-3; perhaps TRBD2 as D (6 bases). Germline V CDR1 and CDR2: SGDLS, YYNGEE. V lost 0 bases to trimming and J lost 6 bases, with 11 bases between them. The CDR3 is 14 residues long. The CDR3 sequence: CASSVAGEEDTQYF. CDR3 bases: TGTGCCAGCAGCGTAGCGGGGGAGGAGGATACGCAGTATTTT.

This clone was observed a few times. The V and J genes are TRBV5-5 and TRBJ1-5; D uncertain. The CDR3 has 15 residues. Germline V CDR1 and CDR2: SGHKS, YYEKEE (reference sequence). Trimming stripped 0 bases from V and 0 bases from J, with 7 bases between. In nucleotides, the CDR3 is TGTGCCAGCAGCTTGGCAGTTAATAGCAATCAGCCCCAGCATTTT. It is translated as CASSLAVNSNQPQHF. Full variable domain (rest looked up from reference TRBV5-5 and TRBJ1-5): DAGVTQSPTHLIKTRGQQVTLRCSPISGHKSVSWYQQVLGQGPQFIFQYYEKEERGRGNFPDRFSARQFPNYSSELNVNALLLGDSALYLCASSLAVNSNQPQHFGDGTRLSIL.

The chain uses TRBV5-5 and TRBJ1-2; the D is unclear. Trimming shortened V by 0 bases and J by 6 bases, and 15 bases separated the two germline ends. Germline assignment: CDR1 SGHKS and CDR2 YYEKEE (reference sequence). The CDR3 sequence is 15 residues long. CDR3 in amino acids: CASSLDGRSLDGYTF. CDR3 in DNA: TGTGCCAGCAGCTTGGATGGACGGTCTCTCGATGGCTACACCTTC.